This is a list of T cell receptor beta chains from one sample in a study of OX40 agonist ivuxolimab in advanced cancers. Produced via immunoSEQ multiplex PCR; TCRdb's table is partial and in-frame only. The table records 40,000 to 50,000 clones, approximately 90% of them present only once. Source: CD4+ or CD8+ T cells sorted from blood, taken in a trial of the OX40 agonist ivuxolimab. The receptors shown here come from an adult with an advanced solid tumor such as melanoma, head and neck, liver or kidney cancer. Both conserved end residues are part of each CDR3. The order of the fields is V gene, J gene, CDR3 protein.

V gene: TRBV6-5
J gene: TRBJ2-7
CDR3 protein: CASSYLAGASYEQYF

V gene: TRBV6-1
J gene: TRBJ2-7
CDR3 protein: CASSVPQNHYEQYF

V gene: TRBV6-5
J gene: TRBJ2-5
CDR3 protein: CASRTGGETQYF

V gene: TRBV7-9
J gene: TRBJ2-3
CDR3 protein: CASSLGPGGTTDTQYF

V gene: TRBV29-1
J gene: TRBJ1-2
CDR3 protein: CSVKPTGGALQHGYTF

V gene: TRBV29-1
J gene: TRBJ1-1
CDR3 protein: CSVPGWEAFF

V gene: TRBV19
J gene: TRBJ1-4
CDR3 protein: CASSIGRMGAANEKLFF

V gene: TRBV7-6
J gene: TRBJ1-2
CDR3 protein: CASSLYRGALYGYTF

V gene: TRBV30
J gene: TRBJ2-7
CDR3 protein: CAWDRGAYEQYF

V gene: TRBV7-3
J gene: TRBJ2-3
CDR3 protein: CASSLMSTDTQYF

V gene: TRBV27
J gene: TRBJ2-3
CDR3 protein: CASVGIGDTQYF

V gene: TRBV5-1
J gene: TRBJ2-5
CDR3 protein: CASSLDQETQYF

V gene: TRBV11-3
J gene: TRBJ1-2
CDR3 protein: CASSLVAGANYGYTF

V gene: TRBV5-6
J gene: TRBJ1-4
CDR3 protein: CASSFFWGNEKLFF

V gene: TRBV19
J gene: TRBJ2-1
CDR3 protein: CASSDSLQGWDEQFF

V gene: TRBV19
J gene: TRBJ1-1
CDR3 protein: CASSIRNTEAFF

V gene: TRBV28
J gene: TRBJ2-1
CDR3 protein: CASITGGVDEQFF

V gene: TRBV9
J gene: TRBJ1-2
CDR3 protein: CASSTRDRENGYTF

V gene: TRBV13
J gene: TRBJ2-5
CDR3 protein: CASSLVQETQYF

V gene: TRBV27
J gene: TRBJ2-7
CDR3 protein: CASRRQGANEQYF

V gene: TRBV10-3
J gene: TRBJ2-3
CDR3 protein: CAIKGSTDTQYF

V gene: TRBV5-1
J gene: TRBJ2-7
CDR3 protein: CASSSEAGGGYEQYF

V gene: TRBV5-4
J gene: TRBJ2-1
CDR3 protein: CASRDGEIGNEQFF

V gene: TRBV4-3
J gene: TRBJ2-7
CDR3 protein: CASSQDRAYEQYF

V gene: TRBV7-9
J gene: TRBJ2-7
CDR3 protein: CASSPKDSFTYEQYF

V gene: TRBV29-1
J gene: TRBJ1-2
CDR3 protein: CSVPGDIYGYTF

V gene: TRBV21-1
J gene: TRBJ2-2
CDR3 protein: CASRILYTGLTGKLFF

V gene: TRBV6-5
J gene: TRBJ1-3
CDR3 protein: CASSHDRAGGNTIYF

V gene: TRBV7-9
J gene: TRBJ2-7
CDR3 protein: CATQDRLSYEQYF

V gene: TRBV18
J gene: TRBJ2-7
CDR3 protein: CASSQGTGSSYEQYF

V gene: TRBV19
J gene: TRBJ1-2
CDR3 protein: CASSLDRDRLYGYTF

V gene: TRBV19
J gene: TRBJ1-1
CDR3 protein: CASRPGTGVQAEAFF

V gene: TRBV5-1
J gene: TRBJ1-1
CDR3 protein: CASSFQGGYTEAFF

V gene: TRBV23-1
J gene: TRBJ1-1
CDR3 protein: CASLGVGTEAFF

V gene: TRBV9
J gene: TRBJ2-7
CDR3 protein: CASSVGITATYEQYF

V gene: TRBV11-1
J gene: TRBJ2-7
CDR3 protein: CASSLGQGLAYEQYF

V gene: TRBV2
J gene: TRBJ2-1
CDR3 protein: CASTTQGFNEQFF

V gene: TRBV9
J gene: TRBJ2-3
CDR3 protein: CASSVESGGASDTQYF

V gene: TRBV10-3
J gene: TRBJ1-1
CDR3 protein: CAIRTDGNTEAFF